This T cell receptor beta chain comes out of a study of T cell responses to AZD1222 COVID-19 vaccine. The study, taken as a whole, reports: Just five to seven people given AZD1222 tested seropositive at baseline.

The trim removed 4 bases at V and 5 bases at J, leaving 6 bases unmatched. The CDR3 contains 15 residues. Germline assignment: CDR1 SNHLY and CDR2 FYNNEI. On this clone: Its antigen is not known.

The method was immunoSEQ multiplex PCR; TCRdb's version includes in-frame clones alone and lacks a portion of them. Of 100,000 to 150,000 clones detected, 75% to 90% appear once; the ten largest clones hold 4.4%. Second doses at about 4 or about 12 weeks were pooled. This TCR came from an adult who received the AZD1222 COVID-19 vaccine. Sample: peripheral blood, taken 28 days after the second AZD1222 dose. This chain connects TRBV2 to TRBJ2-5; TRBD2 agrees at 11 bases. This CDR3 reads CASSAPSGGWETQYF. CDR3 bases: TGTGCCAGCAGTGCCCCTAGCGGGGGGTGGGAGACCCAGTACTTC.